Following are 16 T cell receptor beta chains from one sample sequenced in a study of T cells in Graves' hyperthyroidism and ophthalmopathy. The TCR beta CDR3 regions underwent amplification using RNA transcripts as the source. TCR CDR3 underwent first-round RT-PCR with the HTBI primer set. TCRdb passed the multiplex PCR reads through MiXCR, listing each CDR3 protein once. Among around 290,000 distinct CDR3 sequences, about 18% were seen once, and the ten largest hold just over 55%. Sequences were obtained from blood. The receptors were sampled from a woman in her fifties or sixties with Graves' ophthalmopathy.

This clonotype was found a few times. The chain employs TRBV6-5 and TRBJ1-1, with D hard to call. This CDR3 has 15 amino acids. V was shortened by 1 base and J by 0 bases, with 9 bases between the two germline ends. Germline-derived CDR1 and CDR2 are MNHEY and SVGAGI. DNA for the CDR3: TGTGCCAGCAGTTACTTACCCGGAATGAACACTGAAGCTTTCTTT. It codes for CASSYLPGMNTEAFF.

This clonotype appeared many times. This rearrangement joins TRBV10-3 to TRBJ1-1; D is ambiguous. CDR1 is ENHRY and CDR2 is SYGVKD in the germline V gene. The CDR3 consists of 12 residues. V lost 10 bases and J 0 bases, leaving 9 bases between the germline ends. The CDR3 protein is CATSFMNTEAFF. CDR3 nucleotide sequence: TGTGCCACGAGTTTTATGAACACTGAAGCTTTCTTT.

This clonotype was detected many times. The chain uses TRBV10-3 and TRBJ1-1; tentative D call: TRBD1 (6 bases). The CDR3 covers 17 residues. V was shortened by 2 bases and J by 1 base, with 17 bases between the two germline ends. The germline V gene has CDR1 ENHRY and CDR2 SYGVKD. CDR3 loop: CAISEAQGIAGNTEAFF. CDR3 sequence (DNA): TGTGCCATCAGTGAGGCACAGGGCATAGCGGGGAACACTGAAGCTTTCTTT.

Worth noting for this clonotype: Being one base from a much bigger clone, this may be a read error. The V and J genes are TRBV10-3 and TRBJ1-2; 11 positions agree with TRBD1. V trimming: 7 bases; J trimming: 10 bases; junction bases outside the gene matches: 11. The germline V gene has CDR1 ENHRY and CDR2 SYGVKD. This CDR3 is 14 amino acids long. CDR3 sequence (DNA): TGTGCCATCACCGGGGACAGGGGGTATATTGACTACACCTTC. Translated, it gives CAITGDRGYIDYTF.

In its sample, this clonotype was seen many times. CDR3 region: CASSQGGRTFGGYTF. In DNA, the CDR3 is TGTGCCAGCAGTCAGGGGGGCAGGACCTTCGGAGGCTACACCTTC. The V and J genes are TRBV6-2 or TRBV6-3 and TRBJ1-2, with 7 bases matching TRBD1. V lost 5 bases, J lost 8 bases, and 14 bases stayed unmatched. Germline values: CDR1 MNHEY, CDR2 SVGEGT. The CDR3 covers 15 residues.

This clonotype has just a few counts. The chain employs TRBV6-1 and TRBJ2-1, with TRBD2 identical over 10 bases. The germline gives CDR1 MNHNS, CDR2 SASEGT. The CDR3 has 13 amino acids. V trimming: 7 bases; J trimming: 9 bases; junction bases outside the gene matches: 6. CDR3 amino acids: CASTQGTSAEQFF. CDR3 coding DNA: TGTGCCAGCACCCAGGGGACTAGCGCTGAGCAGTTCTTC.

There are a few counts of this clonotype. V usage is TRBV20-1 and J usage is TRBJ2-5, with 15 bases identical to TRBD2. With V trimmed by 4 bases and J by 5 bases, 8 bases remained unmatched. Germline-derived CDR1 and CDR2 are DFQATT and SNEGSKA (reference sequence). The CDR3 totals 16 residues. CDR3 DNA sequence: TGCAGTGCTACCCGGACTAGCGGGGGGGCCCGGGAGACCCAGTACTTC. It translates to CSATRTSGGARETQYF.

The V gene is TRBV7-2, the J gene TRBJ2-1, with TRBD1 identical over 9 bases. With 3 bases clipped from V and 7 bases from J, the junction kept 7 bases outside the gene matches. The CDR3 is 15 residues long. Germline loops: CDR1 SGHTA, CDR2 FQGNSA. The CDR3 bases are TGTGCCAGCAGCTTGACAGGGGGTTTTTTGAATGAGCAGTTCTTC. Its translation: CASSLTGGFLNEQFF.

To note about this clonotype: A read error may explain this, as a much larger clone is one base away. The V and J genes are TRBV19 and TRBJ2-3; tentatively, D is TRBD1 (6 bases). The CDR3 is made up of 14 amino acids. Trimming took off 10 bases at V and 7 bases at J, with 21 bases between the two ends. The V gene's germline CDR1 is LNHDA and CDR2 SQIVND (reference sequence). The DNA for the CDR3 is TGTGCCACCAACCCCCGTAGGGGGAGAAATACGCAGTATTTT. Translating it yields CATNPRRGRNTQYF.

This clonotype showed up many times. The chain couples TRBV30 to TRBJ2-7, with D uncertain. The CDR3 is made up of 15 amino acids. Germline loops: CDR1 GTSNPN, CDR2 SVGIG (reference sequence). Between the trimmed V and J ends, which lost 0 bases and 3 bases, there was a span of 15 bases. The CDR3 sequence is CAWSVRQRPGYEQYF. In DNA form, the CDR3 reads TGTGCCTGGAGTGTACGGCAGCGTCCCGGCTACGAGCAGTACTTC.

Details on this clonotype: Its ends do not fully match the called genes, so a read error is possible. V usage is TRBV5-1 and J usage is TRBJ2-1; TRBD1 aligns across 8 bases. In germline, CDR1 is SGHRS, CDR2 YFSETQ. This CDR3 contains 16 residues. The CDR3 sequence: CASSPKQGEEYNGQFF. In DNA form, the CDR3 reads TGCGCCAGCAGCCCAAAACAGGGGGAGGAATACAATGGGCAGTTCTTC. The variable domain in full, completed from reference TRBV5-1 and TRBJ2-1, reads KAGVTQTPRYLIKTRGQQVTLSCSPISGHRSVSWYQQTPGQGLQFLFEYFSETQRNKGNFPGRFSGRQFSNSRSEMNVSTLELGDSALYLCASSPKQGEEYNGQFFGPGTRLTVL.

This clonotype has only a few counts. The CDR3 protein is CASRMIRGGETQYF. As DNA, the CDR3 is TGTGCCAGCAGAATGATCCGGGGGGGAGAGACCCAGTACTTC. The V and J genes are TRBV28 and TRBJ2-5, with 8 positions matching TRBD2. J was trimmed by 4 bases and V by 6 bases; bases with no gene match: 7. The CDR3 extends over 14 amino acids. Germline CDR1 is MDHEN and CDR2 is SYDVKM.

This clonotype showed up many times. J is TRBJ2-3 and V is TRBV5-1; a weak D match, TRBD1 (6 bases). The CDR3 sequence is 16 residues long. V shed 0 bases and J shed 0 bases, with 11 bases lying between them. Germline assignment: CDR1 SGHRS and CDR2 YFSETQ. DNA for the CDR3: TGCGCCAGCAGCTTGGAAGGGACACCCAGCACAGATACGCAGTATTTT. Translation: CASSLEGTPSTDTQYF. Full variable domain (remainder filled in from reference TRBV5-1 and TRBJ2-3): KAGVTQTPRYLIKTRGQQVTLSCSPISGHRSVSWYQQTPGQGLQFLFEYFSETQRNKGNFPGRFSGRQFSNSRSEMNVSTLELGDSALYLCASSLEGTPSTDTQYFGPGTRLTVL.

Of note for this clonotype: Germline is not matched at one junction end, which may reflect a read error. The chain has TRBV4-1 and TRBJ2-3, with 7 positions matching TRBD1. CDR3 size: 14 residues. CDR1 and CDR2 (germline): MGHRA, YSYEKL. CDR3: CAGSQGVIQDTQYF. In nucleotides, the CDR3 is TGCGCCGGCAGCCAGGGGGTTATTCAAGATACGCAGTATTTT.

At least ten counts were recorded for this clonotype. V and J are TRBV20-1 and TRBJ1-4; 10 bases map to TRBD1. The CDR3 has 14 amino acids. Unmatched junction bases numbered 6, after V lost 5 bases and J lost 6 bases. CDR1 DFQATT and CDR2 SNEGSKA come from the germline V gene (reference sequence). CDR3 DNA: TGCAGTGCTTCCAGACAGGGGGCGGATGAAAAACTGTTTTTT. Amino acid sequence: CSASRQGADEKLFF.

Ten or more counts support this clonotype. The chain links TRBV4-2 to TRBJ2-1; D is perhaps TRBD2 (6 bases). The CDR3 extends over 15 amino acids. CDR1 and CDR2 from the germline V gene are LGHNA and YNFKEQ. Trimming removed 0 bases from V and 7 bases from J, with 13 bases in between. CDR3 residues: CASSQEGLGRNEQFF. As DNA, the CDR3 is TGTGCCAGCAGCCAAGAGGGACTGGGCCGAAATGAGCAGTTCTTC.